What follows are 19 T cell receptor beta chains derived from one specimen sequenced in a study of cytomegalovirus exposure and HLA in healthy donors. In the PCR, 60 Vbeta and 13 Jbeta primers were used. Method: immunoSEQ multiplex PCR; TCRdb's copy keeps in-frame clones and lacks some. The sample includes about 110,000 clones, roughly two thirds of them seen just once. The sequenced sample consisted of PBMCs. The receptors stem from a female donor in good health and CMV-seronegative.

This chain joins TRBV19 and TRBJ2-7; TRBD1 matches 8 bases. Germline V lookup: CDR1 LNHDA, CDR2 SQIVND (reference sequence). The trim removed 6 bases at V and 2 bases at J, leaving 6 bases unmatched. CDR3 size: 14 residues. The CDR3 spells CASSSGGTTYEQYF. The CDR3 DNA is TGTGCCAGTAGCTCAGGGGGCACAACCTACGAGCAGTACTTC. Full variable domain (remainder filled in from reference TRBV19 and TRBJ2-7): DGGITQSPKYLFRKEGQNVTLSCEQNLNHDAMYWYRQDPGQGLRLIYYSQIVNDFQKGDIAEGYSVSREKKESFPLTVTSAQKNPTAFYLCASSSGGTTYEQYFGPGTRLTVT.

This clone was seen only a few times. V is TRBV29-1 and J is TRBJ2-1, with 14 bases aligning to TRBD2. The germline CDR1 and CDR2 sequences are SQVTM and ANQGSEA. V shed 3 bases and J 8 bases; nucleotides not matched to a gene: 9. The CDR3 is made up of 16 amino acids. Here the CDR3 reads CSVEGVGTSGGYEQFF. DNA of the CDR3: TGCAGCGTTGAGGGGGTGGGGACTAGCGGGGGTTATGAGCAGTTCTTC.

The rearrangement links TRBV7-8 to TRBJ2-1, with TRBD2 identical over 8 bases. The CDR3 has 16 amino acids. Germline CDR1 SGHVS, CDR2 FQNEAQ. With V trimmed by 2 bases and J by 5 bases, 8 bases remained unmatched. This chain's CDR3 is CASSLRRGGLNNEQFF. The CDR3 nucleotides read TGTGCCAGCAGCTTAAGACGGGGGGGACTAAACAATGAGCAGTTCTTC.

The chain couples TRBV7-2 to TRBJ2-2; 10 bases map to TRBD2. CDR3 size: 18 residues. After removal of 4 bases from V and 3 bases from J, the junction contained 11 bases not matched to a gene. The germline gives CDR1 SGHTA, CDR2 FQGNSA. For the CDR3, the DNA is TGTGCCAGCAGCTCCCCCGTTGGGACTAGCGAATACACCGGGGAGCTGTTTTTT. Amino acids: CASSSPVGTSEYTGELFF.

Only a few counts were recorded for this clone. The rearrangement joins TRBV7-3 to TRBJ1-2; D unclear. CDR1 and CDR2 from the germline V gene are SGHTA and FQGTGA. Trimming took 5 bases from V and 6 from J, leaving 19 bases between them. This CDR3 is built from 15 residues. Here the CDR3 DNA reads TGTGCCAGCAGCCTCGGGAGTACTCTTATGGATGGCTACACCTTC. Its translation is CASSLGSTLMDGYTF.

The rearrangement uses TRBV14 and TRBJ2-5, with D perhaps TRBD2 (5 bases). Judging by the DNA end, TRBJ2-7 fits better; the J call may be wrong. Looked up from germline, CDR1 is SGHDN and CDR2 is FVKESK. The CDR3 has 16 amino acids. CDR3 amino acids: CASSPSYPERSYEQYF. The CDR3, as DNA: TGTGCCAGCAGCCCCAGTTATCCGGAGCGGTCCTACGAGCAGTACTTC.

This clone was seen a few times. The chain recombines TRBV2 with TRBJ1-2; D unresolved. The V and J ends lost 7 bases and 3 bases respectively, with 18 bases between them. CDR3 length: 15 residues. Germline loops: CDR1 SNHLY, CDR2 FYNNEI. The CDR3 region is CASKGPTTSDYGYTF. In DNA, the CDR3 is TGTGCCAGCAAAGGTCCGACAACGAGTGACTATGGCTACACCTTC.

The CDR3 loop reads CAITEGLAGAGNNEQFF. The CDR3 coding sequence is TGTGCCATCACCGAGGGACTAGCGGGAGCGGGGAACAATGAGCAGTTCTTC. The gene calls are TRBV10-3 and TRBJ2-1; 14 bases agree with TRBD2. The CDR3 is 17 amino acids. Trimming at V came to 7 bases and at J to 5 bases, leaving 10 bases not matched to a gene. CDR1 is ENHRY, CDR2 SYGVKD, per germline.

V is TRBV5-8 and J is TRBJ2-7; perhaps TRBD2 as D (5 bases). The CDR3 is made up of 12 amino acids. Germline CDR1 SGHTS, CDR2 YDEGEE. V was clipped by 5 bases and J by 3 bases, with 9 bases between them. CDR3 bases: TGTGCCAGCAGGGGGAGTGTCTACGAGCAGTACTTC. This translates into CASRGSVYEQYF.

This clone has just a few counts. The gene calls are TRBV6-1 and TRBJ1-2; D is possibly TRBD1 (5 bases). This CDR3 contains 14 residues. Per the germline V gene, CDR1 is MNHNS and CDR2 is SASEGT. The V end was cut by 0 bases, the J end by 5 bases, with 10 bases between. The CDR3 DNA follows: TGTGCCAGCAGTGAAGCGCTTCCAGGGTATGGCTACACCTTC. It translates to CASSEALPGYGYTF.

The rearrangement links TRBV19 to TRBJ2-7; TRBD1 matches at 7 bases. Germline CDR1 reads LNHDA; CDR2 reads SQIVND (reference sequence). The length of the CDR3 is 12 residues. This CDR3 is CATRDSSYEQYF. Here the CDR3 DNA reads TGTGCTACCCGGGACAGCTCCTACGAGCAGTACTTC.

This rearrangement joins TRBV2 to TRBJ1-5; the D is unclear. This CDR3 spans 13 amino acids. Germline V gives CDR1 SNHLY, CDR2 FYNNEI. Trimming cost V 5 bases and J 2 bases, with 7 bases left between them. The CDR3 nucleotides read TGTGCCAGCAGTACAACAGGCAATCAGCCCCAGCATTTT. It translates to CASSTTGNQPQHF. The complete variable domain, with remaining parts taken from reference TRBV2 and TRBJ1-5, reads EPEVTQTPSHQVTQMGQEVILRCVPISNHLYFYWYRQILGQKVEFLVSFYNNEISEKSEIFDDQFSVERPDGSNFTLKIRSTKLEDSAMYFCASSTTGNQPQHFGDGTRLSIL.

The chain uses TRBV2 and TRBJ2-5; 12 bases are shared with TRBD2. Germline values: CDR1 SNHLY, CDR2 FYNNEI. V lost 0 bases and J lost 7; bases outside the gene matches: 18. This CDR3 has 20 amino acids. In DNA, the CDR3 is TGTGCCAGCAGTGAAGCGCTCCCATCTCGACTAGCGGGAGATCGCGGGACCCAGTACTTC. Its protein product is CASSEALPSRLAGDRGTQYF.

This clone was counted a single time. The genes are TRBV27 and TRBJ2-1; 9 bases agree with TRBD2. The CDR3 covers 15 residues. Germline CDR1 MNHEY, CDR2 SMNVEV (reference sequence). V lost 4 bases and J lost 4; bases outside the gene matches: 5. CDR3 bases: TGTGCCAGCAGTTCCAGACTAGCGGAGTACAATGAGCAGTTCTTC. This translates into CASSSRLAEYNEQFF.

This sequence joins TRBV29-1 and TRBJ2-3; 8 bases match TRBD1. CDR3 length equals 14 residues. CDR1 and CDR2 (germline): SQVTM, ANQGSEA. V was pared by 6 bases and J by 9 bases, with 14 bases of the junction left unmatched. In DNA form, the CDR3 reads TGCAGCGTCACCACCCAGGGGGCGGGAAGAACGCAGTATTTT. It codes for CSVTTQGAGRTQYF.

Points on this clone: Other DNA sequences in the sample encode the same CDR3. This rearrangement joins TRBV5-1 to TRBJ2-7; 9 positions match TRBD1. V shed 4 bases, J shed 7 bases, and the junction held 6 bases outside the gene matches. Germline V gene sequence: CDR1 SGHRS, CDR2 YFSETQ. The CDR3 consists of 13 residues. CDR3 DNA: TGCGCCAGCAGCACGGGACAGGGATATGAGCAGTACTTC. Translation: CASSTGQGYEQYF.

This chain connects TRBV4-3 to TRBJ2-3; 9 bases agree with TRBD2. J gave up 2 bases and V 0 bases, and 6 bases lay outside the gene matches. The CDR3 sequence is 17 residues long. Germline CDR1 is LGHNA and CDR2 is YSLEER. As DNA, the CDR3 is TGCGCCAGCAGCCAAGAAAATCTAGCGGGGAACACAGATACGCAGTATTTT. Amino acids: CASSQENLAGNTDTQYF.

The CDR3 loop reads CASSPSGANVLTF. CDR3 sequence (DNA): TGTGCCAGCAGTCCGTCTGGGGCCAACGTCCTGACTTTC. The chain employs TRBV7-9 and TRBJ2-6; no clear D gene. Germline CDR1 is SEHNR and CDR2 is FQNEAQ (reference sequence). The V gene lost 6 bases and the J gene lost 1 base, with 4 bases spanning the gap. This CDR3 contains 13 residues.

This chain uses TRBV4-2 with TRBJ2-2; 11 nucleotides align to TRBD2. Germline CDR1 reads LGHNA; CDR2 reads YNFKEQ. The CDR3 has 17 amino acids. Losses at the gene ends were 4 bases for V and 1 base for J; bases not matched to a gene: 5. CDR3 DNA: TGTGCCAGCAGCCTAGAGACTAGCGGGGTGAACACCGGGGAGCTGTTTTTT. Translating gives CASSLETSGVNTGELFF.